One and the same sample provided the 7 T cell receptor beta chains below, sequenced in a study of cytomegalovirus exposure and HLA in healthy donors. Amplification used 60 Vbeta primers and 13 Jbeta primers. The table came from immunoSEQ multiplex PCR; TCRdb's copy has only in-frame clones and leaves some out. Among some 190,000 clones listed, roughly 77% were seen once. The sequenced sample consisted of PBMCs. These receptors were obtained from a woman aged 30 to 39 in good health and CMV-seronegative.

The V and J genes are TRBV27 and TRBJ2-1; maybe TRBD2 (7 bases). V was shortened by 9 bases and J by 2 bases, with 17 bases between the two germline ends. Germline V lookup: CDR1 MNHEY, CDR2 SMNVEV (reference sequence). The CDR3 sequence is 15 residues long. The CDR3 sequence: CASQRRGAAYNEQFF. The CDR3 nucleotides are TGTGCCAGTCAGAGACGGGGGGCCGCCTACAATGAGCAGTTCTTC.

The V gene is TRBV2, the J gene TRBJ1-2, with TRBD1 identical over 11 bases. Looked up from germline, CDR1 is SNHLY and CDR2 is FYNNEI. This CDR3 spans 14 amino acids. V lost 4 bases and J lost 8; bases outside the gene matches: 6. The CDR3 region is CASSAGQGAGGYTF. In nucleotides, the CDR3 is TGTGCCAGCAGTGCCGGACAGGGGGCGGGAGGCTACACCTTC.

The chain links TRBV5-1 to TRBJ2-1; 7 bases match TRBD1. CDR1 and CDR2 from the germline V gene are SGHRS and YFSETQ. With 0 bases clipped from V and 3 bases from J, the junction kept 6 bases outside the gene matches. The CDR3 extends over 16 amino acids. The CDR3 here is CASSLAGDSLYNEQFF. In DNA form, the CDR3 reads TGCGCCAGCAGCTTGGCCGGGGACAGCCTCTACAATGAGCAGTTCTTC. The complete variable domain, with remaining parts taken from reference TRBV5-1 and TRBJ2-1, reads KAGVTQTPRYLIKTRGQQVTLSCSPISGHRSVSWYQQTPGQGLQFLFEYFSETQRNKGNFPGRFSGRQFSNSRSEMNVSTLELGDSALYLCASSLAGDSLYNEQFFGPGTRLTVL.

The gene calls are TRBV15 and TRBJ1-2; no clear D. Germline CDR1 LNHNV, CDR2 YYDKDF (reference sequence). V lost 0 bases and J 4 bases, leaving 9 bases between the germline ends. The CDR3 consists of 14 residues. The CDR3 loop reads CATSRDPSGYGYTF. The CDR3 DNA reads TGTGCCACCAGCAGAGATCCCAGTGGCTATGGCTACACCTTC.

This chain uses TRBV10-2 with TRBJ1-6, with D tentatively TRBD1 (6 bases). The germline gives CDR1 WSHSY, CDR2 SAAADI. The CDR3 runs to 20 residues. Trimming took 3 bases from V and 0 from J, leaving 21 bases between them. The CDR3 loop is CASSETGPLVFSSYNSPLHF. DNA for the CDR3: TGCGCCAGCAGTGAAACAGGGCCACTCGTCTTCAGCTCCTATAATTCACCCCTCCACTTT.

J is TRBJ1-4 and V is TRBV5-1; TRBD1 matches at 11 bases. V gave up 4 bases and J gave up 7 bases; unmatched junction bases: 3. The CDR3 covers 14 residues. The germline V gene encodes CDR1 SGHRS and CDR2 YFSETQ. CDR3 residues: CASSRGTGGEKLFF. The CDR3, as DNA: TGCGCCAGCAGCAGAGGGACAGGGGGTGAAAAACTGTTTTTT.

The chain uses TRBV5-3 and TRBJ2-7, with a tentative D call TRBD2 (5 bases). TRBV5-3 is known as an ORF, though its function is uncertain. This CDR3 has 17 residues. The germline V and J ends were trimmed by 0 bases and 0 bases, with 16 bases remaining between them. The DNA for the CDR3 is TGTGCCAGAAGCTTGGAGCGGACCGAAAGGAGCTCCTACGAGCAGTACTTC. Protein sequence: CARSLERTERSSYEQYF.